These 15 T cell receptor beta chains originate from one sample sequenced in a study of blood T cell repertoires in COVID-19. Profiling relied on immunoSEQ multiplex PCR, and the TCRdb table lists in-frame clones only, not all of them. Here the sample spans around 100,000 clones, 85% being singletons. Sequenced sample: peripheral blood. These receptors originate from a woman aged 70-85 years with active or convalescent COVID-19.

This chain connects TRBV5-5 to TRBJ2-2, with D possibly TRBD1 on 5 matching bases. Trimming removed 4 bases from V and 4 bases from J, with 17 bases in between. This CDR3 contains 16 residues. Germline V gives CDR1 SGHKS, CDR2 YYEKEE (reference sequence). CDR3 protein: CASSTPGKIRTGELFF. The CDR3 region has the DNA TGTGCCAGCAGCACACCAGGGAAAATTCGCACCGGGGAGCTGTTTTTT. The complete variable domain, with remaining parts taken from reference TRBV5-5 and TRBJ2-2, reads DAGVTQSPTHLIKTRGQQVTLRCSPISGHKSVSWYQQVLGQGPQFIFQYYEKEERGRGNFPDRFSARQFPNYSSELNVNALLLGDSALYLCASSTPGKIRTGELFFGEGSRLTVL.

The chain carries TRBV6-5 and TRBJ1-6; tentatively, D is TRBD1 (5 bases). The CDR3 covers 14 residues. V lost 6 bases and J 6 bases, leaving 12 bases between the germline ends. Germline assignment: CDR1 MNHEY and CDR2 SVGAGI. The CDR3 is CASSGGRGNSPLHF. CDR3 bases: TGTGCCAGCAGCGGGGGACGGGGTAATTCACCCCTCCACTTT.

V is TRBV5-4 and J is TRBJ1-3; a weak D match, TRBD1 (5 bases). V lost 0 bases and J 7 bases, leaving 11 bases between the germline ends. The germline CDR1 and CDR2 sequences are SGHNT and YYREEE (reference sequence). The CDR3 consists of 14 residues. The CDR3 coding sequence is TGTGCCAGCAGCTTGGCCCCAGGGCGGAACACCATATATTTT. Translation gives CASSLAPGRNTIYF. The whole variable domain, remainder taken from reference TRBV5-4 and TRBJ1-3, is ETGVTQSPTHLIKTRGQQVTLRCSSQSGHNTVSWYQQALGQGPQFIFQYYREEENGRGNFPPRFSGLQFPNYSSELNVNALELDDSALYLCASSLAPGRNTIYFGEGSWLTVV.

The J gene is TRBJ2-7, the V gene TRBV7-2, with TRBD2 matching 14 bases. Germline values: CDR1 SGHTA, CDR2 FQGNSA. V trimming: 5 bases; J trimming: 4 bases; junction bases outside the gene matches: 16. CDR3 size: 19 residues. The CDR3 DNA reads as TGTGCCAGCAGCATATCCGGGACTAGCGGGAGTCTGGATAAGTACGAGCAGTACTTC. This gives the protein CASSISGTSGSLDKYEQYF.

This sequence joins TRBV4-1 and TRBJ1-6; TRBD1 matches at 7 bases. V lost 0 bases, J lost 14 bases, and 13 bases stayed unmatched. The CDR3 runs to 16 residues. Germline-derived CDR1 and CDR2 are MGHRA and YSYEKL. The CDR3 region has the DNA TGCGCCAGCAGCCAAGACCCCAGCAGGGGGGTTCGAGCCCTCCACTTT. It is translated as CASSQDPSRGVRALHF.

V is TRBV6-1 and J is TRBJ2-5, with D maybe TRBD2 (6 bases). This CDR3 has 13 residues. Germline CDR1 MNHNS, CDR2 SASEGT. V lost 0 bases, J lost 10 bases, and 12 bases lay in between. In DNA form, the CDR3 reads TGTGCCAGCAGTGAAGCGCCACGGAGGGGCCAGTACTTC. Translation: CASSEAPRRGQYF.

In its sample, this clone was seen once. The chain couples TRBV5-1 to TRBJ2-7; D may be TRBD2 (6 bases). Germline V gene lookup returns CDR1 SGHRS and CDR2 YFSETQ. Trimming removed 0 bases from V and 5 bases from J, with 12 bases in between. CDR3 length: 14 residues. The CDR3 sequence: CASSLATPGDEQYF. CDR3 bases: TGCGCCAGCAGCTTGGCTACACCGGGGGACGAGCAGTACTTC.

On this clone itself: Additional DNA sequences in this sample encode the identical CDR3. As DNA, the CDR3 is TGTGCCAGCAGTTTAGGACAGGGGGCACGGGAGACCCAGTACTTC. Protein product: CASSLGQGARETQYF. The genes are TRBV27 and TRBJ2-5; 11 bases are shared with TRBD1. Germline V CDR1 and CDR2: MNHEY, SMNVEV (reference sequence). CDR3 length equals 15 residues. After removal of 2 bases from V and 5 bases from J, the junction contained 4 bases not matched to a gene.

CDR3 sequence: CASSLRQAADTQYF. The CDR3 DNA reads TGTGCCAGCAGCTTGAGACAGGCCGCAGATACGCAGTATTTT. The chain recombines TRBV7-8 with TRBJ2-3; a possible D gene is TRBD1 (6 bases). The CDR3 length is 14 residues. V was pared by 3 bases and J by 4 bases, with 11 bases between. The germline CDR1 and CDR2 sequences are SGHVS and FQNEAQ.

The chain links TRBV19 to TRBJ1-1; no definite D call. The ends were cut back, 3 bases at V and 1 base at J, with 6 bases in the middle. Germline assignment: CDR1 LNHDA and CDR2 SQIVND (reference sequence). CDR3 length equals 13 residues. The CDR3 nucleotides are TGTGCCAGTAGTATTAGCGGGAACACTGAAGCTTTCTTT. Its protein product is CASSISGNTEAFF.

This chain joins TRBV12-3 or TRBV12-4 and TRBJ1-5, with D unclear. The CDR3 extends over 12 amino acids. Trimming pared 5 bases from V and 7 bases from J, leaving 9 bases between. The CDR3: CASSRVAQPQHF. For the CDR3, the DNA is TGTGCCAGCAGTCGTGTGGCACAGCCCCAGCATTTT.

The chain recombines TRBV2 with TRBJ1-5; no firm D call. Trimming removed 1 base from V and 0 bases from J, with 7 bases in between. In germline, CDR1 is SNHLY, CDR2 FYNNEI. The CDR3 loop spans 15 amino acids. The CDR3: CASSEDSGSNQPQHF. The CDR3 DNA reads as TGTGCCAGCAGTGAAGACTCTGGTAGCAATCAGCCCCAGCATTTT.

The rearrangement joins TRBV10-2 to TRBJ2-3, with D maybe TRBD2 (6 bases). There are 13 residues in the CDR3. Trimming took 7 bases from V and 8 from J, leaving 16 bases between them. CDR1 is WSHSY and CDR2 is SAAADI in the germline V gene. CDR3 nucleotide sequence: TGCGCCAGCACGCCCGGAGGGGTGGGTACGCAGTATTTT. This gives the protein CASTPGGVGTQYF.

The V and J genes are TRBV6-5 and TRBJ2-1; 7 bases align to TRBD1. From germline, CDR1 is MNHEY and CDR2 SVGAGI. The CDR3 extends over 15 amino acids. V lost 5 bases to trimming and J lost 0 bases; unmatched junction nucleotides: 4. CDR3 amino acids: CASSPRTGSYNEQFF. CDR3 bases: TGTGCCAGCAGTCCCAGGACAGGCTCCTACAATGAGCAGTTCTTC.

DNA of the CDR3: TGTGCCAGCAGTTTTAGTTCGTTGGATACGCAGTATTTT. Its protein is CASSFSSLDTQYF. This chain joins TRBV12-3 or TRBV12-4 and TRBJ2-3; D is ambiguous. Trimming took off 3 bases at V and 6 bases at J, with 10 bases between the two ends. The CDR3 totals 13 residues.